The rows below give T cell receptor beta chains drawn from one sample of a study of OX40 agonist ivuxolimab in advanced cancers. Clones were sequenced by immunoSEQ multiplex PCR, and TCRdb holds only the in-frame ones, with some missing. This sample has roughly 63,000 clones, with roughly nine tenths found just once. Sequencing used CD4+ or CD8+ T cells sorted from blood, obtained in a trial of the OX40 agonist ivuxolimab. The receptors were sampled from an adult with an advanced solid tumor such as melanoma, head and neck, liver or kidney cancer. Both conserved end residues are part of each CDR3. D genes are given only for firm matches. Size is stated for part of the rows, as once, few or many counts, or as a class when the clone is expanded.

d_gene,v_gene,j_gene,len,abundance,CDR3nt,CDR3aa
TRBD2,TRBV27,TRBJ2-1,20,.,TGTGCCAGCAGTTTATGGGCGGCTAGCGGGAGAACTCGGGTCGGGAATGAGCAGTTCTTC,CASSLWAASGRTRVGNEQFF
.,TRBV27,TRBJ2-3,11,.,TGTGCCAGCAGTTGGGCAGATACGCAGTATTTT,CASSWADTQYF
TRBD1,TRBV19,TRBJ1-2,14,.,TGTGCCAGTAGTTTTTGGACAGGTTTGGATGGCTACACCTTC,CASSFWTGLDGYTF
.,TRBV21-1,TRBJ2-5,18,once,TGTGCCAGCAGCAAAGCCGCCGCCGCCGGGGACAGGCAAGAGACCCAGTACTTC,CASSKAAAAGDRQETQYF
.,TRBV5-1,TRBJ2-3,13,.,TGCGCCAGCAGCCAGGGACTCACAGATACGCAGTATTTT,CASSQGLTDTQYF
TRBD1,TRBV5-4,TRBJ1-1,13,.,TGTGCCAGCAGCTTTGGACAGGCCGCAGGAGCTTTCTTT,CASSFGQAAGAFF
.,TRBV5-4,TRBJ2-3,15,.,TGTGCCAGCAGCGCTAGCGTTTCTAGCACAGATACGCAGTATTTT,CASSASVSSTDTQYF
TRBD1,TRBV6-1,TRBJ1-2,14,.,TGTGCCAGCACTCAAGGACAGGGGGCGGTCGGCTACACCTTC,CASTQGQGAVGYTF
.,TRBV2,TRBJ1-1,13,.,TGTGCCAGCAGTGTTGGCCGGGGCACTGAAGCTTTCTTT,CASSVGRGTEAFF
TRBD2,TRBV6-6,TRBJ2-5,15,.,TGTGCCAGCAGTTCACCAAGCGGGGGATTGGAGACCCAGTACTTC,CASSSPSGGLETQYF
.,TRBV11-2,TRBJ2-2,17,.,TGTGCCAGCAGCTTAGTTATCGCCTCTGCGAACACCGGGGAGCTGTTTTTT,CASSLVIASANTGELFF
.,TRBV2,TRBJ2-5,12,.,TGTGCCACGACTAGTTTCCAAGAGACCCAGTACTTC,CATTSFQETQYF
.,TRBV11-2,TRBJ2-7,17,.,TGTGCCAGCAGCTTGGCGAGACTCGGGACAACTTCCTACGAGCAGTACTTC,CASSLARLGTTSYEQYF
.,TRBV6-1,TRBJ2-7,14,.,TGTGCCAGCTTGGTGGGGGACCGATCCTACGAGCAGTACTTC,CASLVGDRSYEQYF
.,TRBV6-1,TRBJ2-7,14,.,TGTGCCAGCACCCCTAATAGAGGGGGATACGAGCAGTACTTC,CASTPNRGGYEQYF
.,TRBV7-2,TRBJ2-7,14,.,TGTGCCAGCAGCTTAGGACAGTCTACCTACGAGCAGTACTTC,CASSLGQSTYEQYF